Shown below are 8 T cell receptor beta chains from a single sample sequenced in a study of human T cells and chemical hapten exposure. Time point defined: patch test 1, 2 weeks after DPC sensitization. Noted treatment: therapeutic diphenylcyclopropenone sensitization with weekly scalp DPC. From the RACE reads, TCRdb called clonotypes with MiXCR, one entry per CDR3 protein. The table shows just under 350,000 distinct CDR3 sequences, with around 7% occurring only once. This sample comprised whole blood, obtained in connection with sensitization to the hapten diphenylcyclopropenone (DPC). The origin of the receptors is a woman between 18 and 29 years old with alopecia areata. Some clones in this sample may be carry-over from other donors' samples.

This chain links TRBV7-2 with TRBJ1-2, with TRBD1 matching over 7 bases. With V trimmed by 6 bases and J by 5 bases, 9 bases remained unmatched. The CDR3 sequence is 14 residues long. The V gene's germline CDR1 is SGHTA and CDR2 FQGNSA. CDR3 protein: CASSPTGSHYGYTF. In DNA, the CDR3 is TGTGCCAGCAGTCCGACAGGGTCCCATTATGGCTACACCTTC.

This clonotype showed up just a few times. This chain links TRBV6-1 with TRBJ1-2, with D maybe TRBD1 (6 bases). Trimming took 7 bases from V and 6 from J, leaving 15 bases between them. The CDR3 contains 13 residues. Germline V gene data show CDR1 as MNHNS and CDR2 as SASEGT. Here the CDR3 reads CASILWGGDGYTF. DNA for the CDR3: TGTGCCAGCATCCTATGGGGGGGCGATGGCTACACCTTC.

The chain employs TRBV6-6 and TRBJ2-7; TRBD2 aligns across 9 bases. V lost 1 base, J lost 0 bases, and 1 base stayed unmatched. The V gene's germline CDR1 is MNHNY and CDR2 SVGAGI (reference sequence). CDR3 length: 15 residues. The CDR3 coding sequence is TGTGCCAGCAGTTACTTAGCGGGAGACTCCTACGAGCAGTACTTC. It encodes CASSYLAGDSYEQYF.

The genes are TRBV6-2 or TRBV6-3 and TRBJ1-1; the D gene is possibly TRBD1 (5 bases). This CDR3 is built from 12 residues. V shed 5 bases and J shed 12 bases, with 16 bases lying between them. The germline V gene encodes CDR1 MNHEY and CDR2 SVGEGT. The CDR3 nucleotides are TGTGCCAGCAGTCGGGGCCCTTCTGGGACTTTCTTT. Its protein product is CASSRGPSGTFF.

This clonotype was seen at least ten times. V and J are TRBV5-1 and TRBJ2-3; TRBD2 aligns across 12 bases. This CDR3 has 15 residues. After removal of 4 bases from V and 6 bases from J, the junction contained 6 bases not matched to a gene. Per the germline V gene, CDR1 is SGHRS and CDR2 is YFSETQ. The CDR3 region is CASSPGLAGYDTQYF. The CDR3 region has the DNA TGCGCCAGCAGCCCAGGACTAGCGGGGTACGATACGCAGTATTTT.

This clonotype was picked up many times. V is TRBV29-1 and J is TRBJ1-1; D is unclear. Germline V gene sequence: CDR1 SQVTM, CDR2 ANQGSEA. This CDR3 has 13 residues. V lost 5 bases and J 7 bases, leaving 17 bases between the germline ends. The CDR3 sequence: CSVKEVSGGEAFF. The CDR3 region has the DNA TGCAGCGTTAAGGAGGTTTCGGGCGGTGAAGCTTTCTTT.

This chain joins TRBV7-9 and TRBJ2-1; 9 nucleotides line up with TRBD2. Germline V gene lookup returns CDR1 SEHNR and CDR2 FQNEAQ (reference sequence). The trim removed 5 bases at V and 2 bases at J, leaving 13 bases unmatched. The CDR3 has 18 amino acids. The CDR3 DNA reads TGTGCCAGCAGCCCCCCGGCGGGGGGGCGGAAAACCTACAATGAGCAGTTCTTC. Its translation: CASSPPAGGRKTYNEQFF.

The rearrangement joins TRBV10-3 to TRBJ2-5, with 8 bases that match TRBD2. V gave up 6 bases and J gave up 6 bases; unmatched junction bases: 6. The CDR3 consists of 13 residues. CDR1 is ENHRY, CDR2 SYGVKD, per germline. The CDR3 coding sequence is TGTGCCATCAGGGTAGCGGGGTTACAGACCCAGTACTTC. Its protein is CAIRVAGLQTQYF.